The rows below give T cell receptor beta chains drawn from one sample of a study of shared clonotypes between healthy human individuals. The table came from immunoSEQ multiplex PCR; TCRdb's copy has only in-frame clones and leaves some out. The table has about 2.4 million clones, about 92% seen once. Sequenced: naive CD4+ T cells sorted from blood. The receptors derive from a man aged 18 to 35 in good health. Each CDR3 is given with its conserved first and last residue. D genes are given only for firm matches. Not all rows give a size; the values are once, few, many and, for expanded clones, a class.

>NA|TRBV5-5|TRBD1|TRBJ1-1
CASSLGQGYEAFF
TGTGCCAGCAGCCTAGGACAGGGGTATGAAGCTTTCTTT
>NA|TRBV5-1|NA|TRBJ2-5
CASSPRVSQETQYF
TGCGCCAGCAGCCCCCGGGTAAGCCAAGAGACCCAGTACTTC
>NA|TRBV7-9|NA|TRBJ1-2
CASSRLRDLTYGYTF
TGTGCCAGCAGCCGCCTCCGGGACCTAACCTATGGCTACACCTTC
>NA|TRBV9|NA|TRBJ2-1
CASSTPANEQFF
TGTGCCAGCAGCACTCCAGCCAATGAGCAGTTCTTC
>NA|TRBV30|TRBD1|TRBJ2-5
CAWSALMKQGKETQYF
TGTGCCTGGAGTGCGCTAATGAAACAGGGGAAAGAGACCCAGTACTTC
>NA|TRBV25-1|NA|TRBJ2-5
CASSEGGGRGYQETQYF
TGTGCCAGCAGTGAAGGTGGGGGGCGGGGGTACCAAGAGACCCAGTACTTC
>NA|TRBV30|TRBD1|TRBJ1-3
CAWNRQGAFGNTIYF
TGTGCCTGGAACAGACAGGGGGCATTTGGAAACACCATATATTTT
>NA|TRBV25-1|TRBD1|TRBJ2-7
CASSEQGQGGYEQYF
TGTGCCAGCAGTGAACAGGGACAGGGAGGCTACGAGCAGTACTTC
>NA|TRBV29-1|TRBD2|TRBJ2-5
CSVGGTSGYEETQYF
TGCAGCGTTGGCGGGACTAGCGGTTATGAAGAGACCCAGTACTTC
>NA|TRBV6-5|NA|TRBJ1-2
CASSYSQPNYGYTF
TGTGCCAGCAGTTACTCGCAGCCAAACTATGGCTACACCTTC
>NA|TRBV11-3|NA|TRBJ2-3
CASSLALAGGQKPTDTQYF
TGTGCCAGCAGCTTAGCCCTCGCGGGGGGACAGAAACCCACAGATACGCAGTATTTT
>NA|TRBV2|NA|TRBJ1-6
CASSPLGVNSPLHF
TGTGCCTCCTCTCCCTTAGGGGTCAATTCACCCCTCCACTTT
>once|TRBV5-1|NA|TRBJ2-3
CASSLGRGRYTDTQYF
TGCGCCAGCAGCTTGGGGCGGGGCAGGTACACAGATACGCAGTATTTT
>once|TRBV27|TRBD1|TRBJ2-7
CASRPDRVISYEQYF
TGTGCCAGCAGGCCTGACAGGGTGATCTCCTACGAGCAGTACTTC
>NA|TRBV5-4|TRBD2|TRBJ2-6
CASSLGSGGPAASGANVLTF
TGTGCCAGCAGCTTGGGAAGCGGGGGGCCCGCGGCCTCTGGGGCCAACGTCCTGACTTTC
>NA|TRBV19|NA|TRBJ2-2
CASRPGSNTGELFF
TGTGCCAGCCGACCGGGGTCGAACACCGGGGAGCTGTTTTTT